This TCR beta chain was found in a study of T cell responses to AZD1222 COVID-19 vaccine. Using immunoSEQ multiplex PCR, the repertoire was profiled, and TCRdb retains in-frame clones only, with some absent. This table has 110,000 or so clones, around 88% appearing once. Per the germline V gene, CDR1 is SGHTA and CDR2 is FQGNSA. The ends lost 5 bases at V and 8 bases at J; junction bases unmatched: 6. The CDR3 is 13 amino acids. The chain employs TRBV7-2 and TRBJ1-2; TRBD1 aligns across 9 bases. Sequencing used peripheral blood, obtained 28 days after the second AZD1222 dose. The receptor was isolated from an adult who received the AZD1222 COVID-19 vaccine. This chain's CDR3 is CASSLPTGGGYTF. DNA of the CDR3: TGTGCCAGCAGCCTGCCGACAGGGGGAGGCTACACCTTC.